In its sample, the clone carrying this T cell receptor beta chain was seen a few times. Antigen: not known. In all sorted populations, purity surpassed 95%. This entry is derived from a study of beta chain features in type 1 diabetes. Study-level background: Age, gender and cell yields were similar between patients and healthy donors.

The whole isolated RNA underwent reverse transcription, so sequencing captured expressed TCRB transcripts. Data came from immunoSEQ multiplex PCR; TCRdb stores just in-frame clones and leaves some out. This sample has about 160,000 clones, with 9% to 10% found just once. Findings of the study overall: Cells expressing TCR highly could be over-represented by cDNA sequencing. Shorter TCRB CDR3s, moderately but significantly so, marked every one of the four CD4+ subsets in Type 1 diabetes patients. A pattern of fewer insertions and more deletions at VDJ junctions was seen in type 1 diabetes patients.

There are 13 residues in the CDR3. In germline, CDR1 is SQVTM, CDR2 ANQGSEA. V was shortened by 4 bases and J by 3 bases, with 11 bases between the two germline ends. The sample taken for sequencing was central memory CD4+ T cells from blood. This clonotype originated in a woman in her 30s with type 1 diabetes. This chain links TRBV29-1 with TRBJ2-3, with a tentative D call TRBD2 (6 bases). The CDR3 DNA follows: TGCAGCGTTGCGGTTGGAGGGACAGATACGCAGTATTTT. Amino acids: CSVAVGGTDTQYF.